Ten or more counts support the clone carrying this TCR beta chain. Germline V gene sequence: CDR1 SGHKS, CDR2 YYEKEE (reference sequence). V lost 0 bases and J 0 bases, leaving 7 bases between the germline ends. The CDR3 has 15 amino acids. TCRdb re-analysed the RT-PCR reads in MiXCR, keeping a single row per CDR3 protein. The table shows 2,000 to 3,000 distinct CDR3 sequences, with roughly 4.3% occurring only once. The data stem from a study of patients and donors after allogeneic stem cell transplantation. This TCR was recovered from a human donor who was either an allogeneic HSCT recipient or a stem cell or donor lymphocyte infusion donor (not recorded which). It is not recorded whose cells these are; they may come from a transplant donor. The gene calls are TRBV5-5 and TRBJ1-5; D is uncertain. Sequencing was carried out using blood, either unsorted or a sorted T cell fraction (not recorded which). The CDR3 nucleotides are TGTGCCAGCAGCTTGGAAGGTTATAGCAATCAGCCCCAGCATTTT. Protein product: CASSLEGYSNQPQHF.